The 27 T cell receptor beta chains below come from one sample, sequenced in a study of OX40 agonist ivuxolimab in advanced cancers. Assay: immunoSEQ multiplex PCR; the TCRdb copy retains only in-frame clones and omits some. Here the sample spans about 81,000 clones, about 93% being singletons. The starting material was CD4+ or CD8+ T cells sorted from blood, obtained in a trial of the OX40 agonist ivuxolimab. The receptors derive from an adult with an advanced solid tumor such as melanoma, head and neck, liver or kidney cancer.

The CDR3 sequence: CASSLDRLVIGPYEQYF. DNA for the CDR3: TGTGCCAGCAGTTTAGATCGGTTAGTTATCGGCCCCTACGAGCAGTACTTC. The V and J genes are TRBV28 and TRBJ2-7; D not certain. This CDR3 region has 17 residues. CDR1 is MDHEN, CDR2 SYDVKM, per germline. Trimming shortened V by 2 bases and J by 2 bases, and 19 bases separated the two germline ends. The whole variable domain, remainder taken from reference TRBV28 and TRBJ2-7, is DVKVTQSSRYLVKRTGEKVFLECVQDMDHENMFWYRQDPGLGLRLIYFSYDVKMKEKGDIPEGYSVSREKKERFSLILESASTNQTSMYLCASSLDRLVIGPYEQYFGPGTRLTVT.

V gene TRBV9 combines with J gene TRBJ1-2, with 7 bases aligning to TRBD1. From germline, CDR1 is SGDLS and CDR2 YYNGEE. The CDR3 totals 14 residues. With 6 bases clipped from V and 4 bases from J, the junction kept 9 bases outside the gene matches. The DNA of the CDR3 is TGTGCCAGCACCGATGGGGGACAGCCCTATGGCTACACCTTC. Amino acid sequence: CASTDGGQPYGYTF.

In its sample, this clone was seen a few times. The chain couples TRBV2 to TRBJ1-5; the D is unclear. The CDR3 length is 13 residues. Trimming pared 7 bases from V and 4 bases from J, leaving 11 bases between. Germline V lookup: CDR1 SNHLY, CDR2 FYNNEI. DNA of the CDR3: TGTGCCAGCAAAATTCAGATAAATCAGCCCCAGCATTTT. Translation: CASKIQINQPQHF.

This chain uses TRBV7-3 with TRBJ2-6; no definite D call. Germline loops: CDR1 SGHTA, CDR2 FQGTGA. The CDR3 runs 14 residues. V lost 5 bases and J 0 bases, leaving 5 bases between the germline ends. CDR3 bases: TGTGCCAGCAGCGCCTACTCTGGGGCCAACGTCCTGACTTTC. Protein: CASSAYSGANVLTF.

The CDR3 loop is CASSLTGAPGPQHF. The CDR3 DNA is TGTGCCAGCAGTTTAACAGGGGCCCCGGGCCCCCAGCATTTT. The J gene is TRBJ1-5, the V gene TRBV27; 7 bases agree with TRBD1. This CDR3 is 14 amino acids long. Per germline, CDR1 MNHEY and CDR2 SMNVEV (reference sequence). With V trimmed by 2 bases and J by 10 bases, 8 bases remained unmatched.

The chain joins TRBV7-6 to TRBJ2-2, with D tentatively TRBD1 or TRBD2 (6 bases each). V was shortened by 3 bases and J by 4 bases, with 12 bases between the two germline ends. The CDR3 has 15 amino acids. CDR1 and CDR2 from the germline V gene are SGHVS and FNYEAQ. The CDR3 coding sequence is TGTGCCAGCAGCTTCGGCAGGGGAGGCACCGGGGAGCTGTTTTTT. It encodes CASSFGRGGTGELFF.

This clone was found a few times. CDR3: CASSFPGWNTEAFF. CDR3 DNA: TGTGCCAGCAGCTTTCCCGGGTGGAACACTGAAGCTTTCTTT. The genes are TRBV7-9 and TRBJ1-1; no reliable D call. This CDR3 region has 14 residues. Germline V gene sequence: CDR1 SEHNR, CDR2 FQNEAQ (reference sequence). V was pared by 3 bases and J by 1 base, with 9 bases between.

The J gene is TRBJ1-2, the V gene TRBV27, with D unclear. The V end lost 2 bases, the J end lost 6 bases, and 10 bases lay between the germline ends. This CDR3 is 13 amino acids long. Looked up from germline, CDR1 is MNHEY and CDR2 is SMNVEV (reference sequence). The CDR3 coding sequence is TGTGCCAGCAGTTTAGTTGACGGGGATGGCTACACCTTC. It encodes CASSLVDGDGYTF.

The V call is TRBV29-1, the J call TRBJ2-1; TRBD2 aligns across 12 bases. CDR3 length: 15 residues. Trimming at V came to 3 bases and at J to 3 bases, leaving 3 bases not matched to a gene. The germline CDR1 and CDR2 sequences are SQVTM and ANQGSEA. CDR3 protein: CSVDGLAGYYNEQFF. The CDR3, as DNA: TGCAGCGTTGATGGACTAGCGGGATACTACAATGAGCAGTTCTTC.

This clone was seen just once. CDR3 sequence reads: CASSPGTRAYNEQFF. CDR3 DNA: TGTGCCAGCAGTCCAGGGACCAGGGCCTACAATGAGCAGTTCTTC. V usage is TRBV27 and J usage is TRBJ2-1, with D perhaps being TRBD1 or TRBD2 (5 bases each). Trimming cost V 5 bases and J 2 bases, with 13 bases left between them. Germline V lookup: CDR1 MNHEY, CDR2 SMNVEV (reference sequence). The CDR3 is 15 residues long.

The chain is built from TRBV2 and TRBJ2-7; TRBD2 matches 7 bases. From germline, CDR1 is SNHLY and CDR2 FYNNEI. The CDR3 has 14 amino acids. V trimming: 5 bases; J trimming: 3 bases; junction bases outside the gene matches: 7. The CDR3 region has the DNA TGTGCCAGCAGTCCTGGGGCTAGCGGCTACGAGCAGTACTTC. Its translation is CASSPGASGYEQYF.

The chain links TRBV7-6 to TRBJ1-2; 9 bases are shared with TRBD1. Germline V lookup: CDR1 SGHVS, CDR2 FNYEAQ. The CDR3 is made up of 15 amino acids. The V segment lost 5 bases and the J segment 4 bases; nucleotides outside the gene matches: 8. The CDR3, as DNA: TGTGCCAGCAGCCCAGGACAGGGGTCTGCCTATGGCTACACCTTC. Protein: CASSPGQGSAYGYTF.

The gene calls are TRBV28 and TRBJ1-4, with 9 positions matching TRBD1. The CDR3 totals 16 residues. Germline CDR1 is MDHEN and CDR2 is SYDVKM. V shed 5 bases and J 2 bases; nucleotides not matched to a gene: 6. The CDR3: CASSPDRGSTNEKLFF. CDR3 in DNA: TGTGCCAGCAGTCCAGACAGGGGGTCGACTAATGAAAAACTGTTTTTT.

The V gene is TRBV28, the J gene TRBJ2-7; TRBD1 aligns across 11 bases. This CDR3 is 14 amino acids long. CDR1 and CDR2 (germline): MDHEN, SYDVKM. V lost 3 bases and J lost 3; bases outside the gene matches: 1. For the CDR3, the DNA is TGTGCCAGCAGTTTCGGGACAGGGGGCTACGAGCAGTACTTC. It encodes CASSFGTGGYEQYF.

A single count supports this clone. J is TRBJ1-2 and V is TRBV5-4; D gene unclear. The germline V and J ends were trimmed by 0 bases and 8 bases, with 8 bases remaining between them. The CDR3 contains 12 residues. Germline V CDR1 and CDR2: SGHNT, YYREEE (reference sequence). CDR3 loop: CASSLGPAGYTF. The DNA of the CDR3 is TGTGCCAGCAGCTTGGGCCCAGCCGGCTACACCTTC.

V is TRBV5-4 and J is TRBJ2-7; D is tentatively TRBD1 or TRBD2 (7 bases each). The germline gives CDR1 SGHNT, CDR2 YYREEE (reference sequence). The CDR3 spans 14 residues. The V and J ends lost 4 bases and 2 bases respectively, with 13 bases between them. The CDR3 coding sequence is TGTGCCAGCAGCGGGGGGGACAGCCCCTACGAGCAGTACTTC. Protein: CASSGGDSPYEQYF.

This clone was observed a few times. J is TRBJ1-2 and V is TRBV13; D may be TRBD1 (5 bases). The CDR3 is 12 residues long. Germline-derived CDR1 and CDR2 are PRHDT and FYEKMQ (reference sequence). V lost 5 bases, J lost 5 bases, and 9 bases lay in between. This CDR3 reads CASSMQGYGYTF. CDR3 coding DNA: TGTGCCAGCAGCATGCAGGGATATGGCTACACCTTC. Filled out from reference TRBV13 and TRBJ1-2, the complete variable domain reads AAGVIQSPRHLIKEKRETATLKCYPIPRHDTVYWYQQGPGQDPQFLISFYEKMQSDKGSIPDRFSAQQFSDYHSELNMSSLELGDSALYFCASSMQGYGYTFGSGTRLTVV.

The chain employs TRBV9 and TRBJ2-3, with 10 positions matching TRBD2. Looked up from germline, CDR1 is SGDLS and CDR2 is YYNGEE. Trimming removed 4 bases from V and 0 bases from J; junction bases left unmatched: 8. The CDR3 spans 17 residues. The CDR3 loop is CASSIRGLAESTDTQYF. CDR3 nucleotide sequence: TGTGCCAGCAGCATCCGAGGACTAGCGGAAAGCACAGATACGCAGTATTTT.

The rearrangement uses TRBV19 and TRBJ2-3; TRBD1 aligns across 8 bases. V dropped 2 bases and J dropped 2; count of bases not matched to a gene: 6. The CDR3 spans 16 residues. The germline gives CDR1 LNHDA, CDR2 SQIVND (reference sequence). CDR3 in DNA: TGTGCCAGTAGTATACGAGACAGGGGCTACACAGATACGCAGTATTTT. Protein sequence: CASSIRDRGYTDTQYF.

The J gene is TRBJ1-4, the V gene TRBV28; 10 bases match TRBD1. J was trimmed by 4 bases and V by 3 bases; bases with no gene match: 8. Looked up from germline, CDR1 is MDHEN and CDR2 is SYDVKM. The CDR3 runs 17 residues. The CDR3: CASSFEVGTGVNEKLFF. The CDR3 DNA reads TGTGCCAGCAGTTTTGAGGTTGGGACAGGGGTTAATGAAAAACTGTTTTTT.

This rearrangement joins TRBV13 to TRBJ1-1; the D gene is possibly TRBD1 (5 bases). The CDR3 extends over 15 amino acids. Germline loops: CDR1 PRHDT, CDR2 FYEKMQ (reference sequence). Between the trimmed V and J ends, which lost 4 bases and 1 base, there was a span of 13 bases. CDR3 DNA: TGTGCCAGCAGCTCAAGTCCGGGGGAGAACACTGAAGCTTTCTTT. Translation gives CASSSSPGENTEAFF.

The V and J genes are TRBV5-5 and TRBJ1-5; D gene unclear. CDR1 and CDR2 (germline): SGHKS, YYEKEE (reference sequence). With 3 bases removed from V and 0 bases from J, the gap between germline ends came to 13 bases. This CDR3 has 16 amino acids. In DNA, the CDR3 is TGTGCCAGCAGCTATGATCTTACTTATAGCAATCAGCCCCAGCATTTT. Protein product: CASSYDLTYSNQPQHF.

The CDR3 nucleotides read TGCGCCAGCAGTGAGTCTGCCCGTTACGAGCAGTACTTC. It is translated as CASSESARYEQYF. The V and J genes are TRBV10-2 and TRBJ2-7, with D uncertain. The CDR3 has 13 residues. Trimming cost V 0 bases and J 4 bases, with 7 bases left between them. The germline CDR1 and CDR2 sequences are WSHSY and SAAADI.

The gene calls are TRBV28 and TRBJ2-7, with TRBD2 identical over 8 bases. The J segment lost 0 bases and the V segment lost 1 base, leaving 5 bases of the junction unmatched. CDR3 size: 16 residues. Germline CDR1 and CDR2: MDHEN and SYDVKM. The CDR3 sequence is CASSLFTGGSSYEQYF. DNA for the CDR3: TGTGCCAGCAGTTTATTCACGGGAGGGAGCTCCTACGAGCAGTACTTC. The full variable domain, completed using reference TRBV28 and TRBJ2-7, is DVKVTQSSRYLVKRTGEKVFLECVQDMDHENMFWYRQDPGLGLRLIYFSYDVKMKEKGDIPEGYSVSREKKERFSLILESASTNQTSMYLCASSLFTGGSSYEQYFGPGTRLTVT.

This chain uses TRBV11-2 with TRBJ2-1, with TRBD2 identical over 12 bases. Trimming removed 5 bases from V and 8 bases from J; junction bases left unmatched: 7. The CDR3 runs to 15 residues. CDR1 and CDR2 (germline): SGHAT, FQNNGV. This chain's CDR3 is CASSQRLAGVDEQFF. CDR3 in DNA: TGTGCCAGCAGCCAACGACTAGCGGGAGTGGATGAGCAGTTCTTC.

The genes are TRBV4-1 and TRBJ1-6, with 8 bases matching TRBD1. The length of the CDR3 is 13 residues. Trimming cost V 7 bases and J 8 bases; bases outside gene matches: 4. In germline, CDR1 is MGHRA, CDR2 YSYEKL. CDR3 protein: CASTQGGDSPLHF. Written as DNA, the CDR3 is TGCGCCAGCACACAGGGGGGAGATTCACCCCTCCACTTT.

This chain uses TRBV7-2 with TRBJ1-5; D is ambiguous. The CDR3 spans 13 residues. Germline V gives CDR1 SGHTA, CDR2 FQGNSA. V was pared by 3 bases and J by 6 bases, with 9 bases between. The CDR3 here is CASSFPGSQPQHF. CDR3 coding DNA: TGTGCCAGCAGCTTTCCGGGAAGTCAGCCCCAGCATTTT.